This T cell receptor (beta chain) was recorded in a study of response to subunit inactivated influenza vaccine. Study-wide points: Every seasonal influenza vaccination brings in few new T cells, the authors suggested.

TCRdb re-called the RT-PCR reads with MiXCR, one entry per CDR3 protein. The sample records 150,000 to 200,000 distinct CDR3 sequences, about 10% being singletons. This clonotype was picked up a small number of times. Its antigen is still unknown. In germline, CDR1 is MGHRA, CDR2 YSYEKL. This CDR3 is 17 amino acids long. V was pared by 0 bases and J by 7 bases, with 19 bases between. V gene TRBV4-1 combines with J gene TRBJ1-5; D ambiguous. The clonotype comes from a man aged 50 to 69 who received an inactivated influenza vaccine. Sample: CD8+ T cells sorted from PBMCs, taken roughly 24 months after vaccination. The CDR3 loop is CASSQDHWREGLQPQHF. CDR3 DNA sequence: TGCGCCAGCAGCCAAGACCACTGGAGGGAGGGCCTGCAGCCCCAGCATTTT.